The entry below describes one TCR beta chain. TCRdb re-derived calls from the 5' RACE reads in MiXCR, one entry per CDR3 protein. The table records about 520,000 distinct CDR3 sequences, roughly a fifth of them present only once. Per the germline V gene, CDR1 is SQVTM and CDR2 is ANQGSEA. V dropped 4 bases and J dropped 2; count of bases not matched to a gene: 5. CDR3 size: 13 residues. The sample originates from a study of identical twins. This sample also appeared in a second study, on T cells expressing NK-cell markers. As that report states: It was sorted CD3+CD56+NKG2C+, CD3+CD56+NKG2C- and CD3+CD56-NKG2C+ T cells that supplied the TCR beta repertoires. A few donors showed these clonotypes also leading the CD3+CD56-NKG2C+ fraction.

The clonotype originates from a woman aged 18-29 years in good health. The chain combines TRBV29-1 with TRBJ2-7, with 7 bases lining up with TRBD1. Sequencing input: CD4+ T cells sorted from blood. The CDR3 reads CSVGPGTAYEQYF. In DNA form, the CDR3 reads TGCAGCGTTGGTCCCGGGACAGCCTACGAGCAGTACTTC.